What follows describes a single T cell receptor (beta chain). Its antigen remains unidentified. The data are from a study of tumor-infiltrating lymphocytes in localized non-small cell lung cancer. For the study at large: Several tumor histologies, both smoking statuses, and some post-neoadjuvant chemotherapy samples were included. From each patient, both tumor and uninvolved lung, non-adjacent to tumor, were sampled. Study-wide findings and caveats: Tumors had more T cell infiltration than uninvolved lung, per TCRbeta sequencing and CD3 counts.

Profiled with immunoSEQ multiplex PCR; TCRdb holds only in-frame clones, not every one. The data show around 9,000 clones, over 65% seen once. Germline values: CDR1 GTSNPN, CDR2 SVGIG (reference sequence). The V and J ends lost 1 base and 7 bases, in that order; junction bases with no gene match: 6. The CDR3 spans 16 residues. The chain is built from TRBV30 and TRBJ2-3, with 15 bases aligning to TRBD2. Sequencing was performed on uninvolved lung tissue not adjacent to the tumor. The sequence derives from a human donor with non-small cell lung cancer. The CDR3 DNA reads TGTGCCTGGAGTGCCGGACTAGCGGGGGGGGGAAATACGCAGTATTTT. Amino acids: CAWSAGLAGGGNTQYF.